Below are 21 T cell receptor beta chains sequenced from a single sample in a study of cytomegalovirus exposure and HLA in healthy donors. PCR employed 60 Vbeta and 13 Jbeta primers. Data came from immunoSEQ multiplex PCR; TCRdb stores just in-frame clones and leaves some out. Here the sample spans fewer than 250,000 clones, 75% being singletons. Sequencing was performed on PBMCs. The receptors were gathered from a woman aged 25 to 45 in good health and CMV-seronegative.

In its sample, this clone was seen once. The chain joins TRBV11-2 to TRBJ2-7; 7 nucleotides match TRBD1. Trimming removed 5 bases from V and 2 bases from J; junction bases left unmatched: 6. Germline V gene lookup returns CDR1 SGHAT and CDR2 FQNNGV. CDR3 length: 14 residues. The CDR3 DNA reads TGTGCCAGCAGCCGTACAGGGGCTACCTACGAGCAGTACTTC. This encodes CASSRTGATYEQYF.

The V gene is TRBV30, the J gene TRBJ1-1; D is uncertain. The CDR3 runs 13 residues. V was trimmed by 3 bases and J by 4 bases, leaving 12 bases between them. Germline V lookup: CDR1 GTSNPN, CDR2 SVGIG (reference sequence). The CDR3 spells CAWRVGRSTEAFF. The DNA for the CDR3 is TGTGCCTGGAGGGTTGGGAGGAGCACTGAAGCTTTCTTT.

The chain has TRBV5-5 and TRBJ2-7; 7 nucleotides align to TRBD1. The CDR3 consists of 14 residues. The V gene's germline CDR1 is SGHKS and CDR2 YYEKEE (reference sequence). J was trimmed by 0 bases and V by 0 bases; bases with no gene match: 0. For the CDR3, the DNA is TGTGCCAGCAGCTTGGACAGGGGCTCCTACGAGCAGTACTTC. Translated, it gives CASSLDRGSYEQYF.

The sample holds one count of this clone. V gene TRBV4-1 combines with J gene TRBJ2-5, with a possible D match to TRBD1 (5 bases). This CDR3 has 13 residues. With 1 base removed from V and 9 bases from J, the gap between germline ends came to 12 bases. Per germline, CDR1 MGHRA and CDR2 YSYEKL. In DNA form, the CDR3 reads TGCGCCAGCAGCCAAGCCAGGGCCGACGCCCAGTACTTC. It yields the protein CASSQARADAQYF.

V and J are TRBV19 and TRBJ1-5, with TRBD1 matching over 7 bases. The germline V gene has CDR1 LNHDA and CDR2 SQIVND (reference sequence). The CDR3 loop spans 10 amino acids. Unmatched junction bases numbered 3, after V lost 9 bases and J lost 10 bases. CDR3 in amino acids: CASGTDPQHF. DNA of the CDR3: TGTGCCAGCGGGACAGATCCCCAGCATTTT.

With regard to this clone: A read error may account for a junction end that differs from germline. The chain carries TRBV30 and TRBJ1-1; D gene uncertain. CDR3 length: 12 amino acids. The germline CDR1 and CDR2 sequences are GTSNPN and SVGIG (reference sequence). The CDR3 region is CAWSGPSSLPSF. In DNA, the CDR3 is TGTGCCTGGAGTGGCCCCTCAAGTCTACCTTCCTTT.

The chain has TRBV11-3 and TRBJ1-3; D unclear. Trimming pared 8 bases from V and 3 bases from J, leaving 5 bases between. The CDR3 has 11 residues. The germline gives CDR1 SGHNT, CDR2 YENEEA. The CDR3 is CASGDGNTIYF. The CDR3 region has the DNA TGTGCCAGCGGAGATGGAAACACCATATATTTT.

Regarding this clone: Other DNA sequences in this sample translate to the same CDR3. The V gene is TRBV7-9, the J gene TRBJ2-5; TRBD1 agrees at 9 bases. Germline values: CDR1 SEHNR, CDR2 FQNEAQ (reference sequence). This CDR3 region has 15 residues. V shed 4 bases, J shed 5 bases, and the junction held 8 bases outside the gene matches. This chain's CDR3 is CASSSLRDRDETQYF. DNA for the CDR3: TGTGCCAGCAGCTCCCTGAGGGACAGGGATGAGACCCAGTACTTC.

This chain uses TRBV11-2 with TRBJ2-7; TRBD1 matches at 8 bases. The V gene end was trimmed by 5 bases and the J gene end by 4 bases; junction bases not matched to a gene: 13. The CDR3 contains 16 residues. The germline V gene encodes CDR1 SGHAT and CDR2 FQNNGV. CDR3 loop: CASSNSARGQGYEQYF. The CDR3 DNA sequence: TGTGCCAGCAGCAACTCGGCCAGGGGGCAAGGGTACGAGCAGTACTTC.

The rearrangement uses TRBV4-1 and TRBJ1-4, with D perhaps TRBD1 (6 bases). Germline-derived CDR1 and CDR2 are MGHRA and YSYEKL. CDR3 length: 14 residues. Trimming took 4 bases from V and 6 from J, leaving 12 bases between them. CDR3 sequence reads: CASSRQQGDEKLFF. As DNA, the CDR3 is TGCGCCAGCAGCCGACAACAGGGAGATGAAAAACTGTTTTTT.

The CDR3 coding sequence is TGTGCCAGCAGCGGAACAGAGAACACTGAAGCTTTCTTT. This gives the protein CASSGTENTEAFF. The rearrangement joins TRBV7-9 to TRBJ1-1; D unresolved. V was clipped by 5 bases and J by 1 base, with 8 bases between them. This CDR3 is built from 13 residues. Germline V gives CDR1 SEHNR, CDR2 FQNEAQ (reference sequence). The variable domain in full, with the rest retrieved from reference TRBV7-9 and TRBJ1-1, is DTGVSQNPRHKITKRGQNVTFRCDPISEHNRLYWYRQTLGQGPEFLTYFQNEAQLEKSRLLSDRFSAERPKGSFSTLEIQRTEQGDSAMYLCASSGTENTEAFFGQGTRLTVV.

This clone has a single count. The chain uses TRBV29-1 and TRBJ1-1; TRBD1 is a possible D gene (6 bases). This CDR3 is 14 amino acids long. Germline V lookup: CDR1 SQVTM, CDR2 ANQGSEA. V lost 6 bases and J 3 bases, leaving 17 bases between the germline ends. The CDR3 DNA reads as TGCAGCGTCAACGGGCAGGGGTTGTACACTGAAGCTTTCTTT. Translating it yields CSVNGQGLYTEAFF.

The DNA of the CDR3 is TGTGCCAGCAGCTTACGAAGGGGTTTAGAGCAGTACTTC. This sequence encodes CASSLRRGLEQYF. The chain links TRBV11-3 to TRBJ2-7; D might be TRBD1 (5 bases). Germline CDR1 and CDR2: SGHNT and YENEEA. The V end lost 2 bases, the J end lost 7 bases, and 12 bases lay between the germline ends. CDR3 length: 13 amino acids.

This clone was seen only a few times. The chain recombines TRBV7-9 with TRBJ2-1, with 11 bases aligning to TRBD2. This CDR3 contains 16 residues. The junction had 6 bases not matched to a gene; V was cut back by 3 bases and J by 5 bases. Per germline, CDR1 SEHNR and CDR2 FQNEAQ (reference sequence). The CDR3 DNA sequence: TGTGCCAGCAGCTTCAGTGGGACTAGCGGTAACAATGAGCAGTTCTTC. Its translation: CASSFSGTSGNNEQFF.

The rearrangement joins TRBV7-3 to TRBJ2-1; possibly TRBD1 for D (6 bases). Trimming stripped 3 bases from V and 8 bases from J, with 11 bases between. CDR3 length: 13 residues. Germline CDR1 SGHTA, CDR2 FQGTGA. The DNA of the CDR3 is TGTGCCAGCAGCTTCGACAGGAACCATGAGCAGTTCTTC. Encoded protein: CASSFDRNHEQFF.

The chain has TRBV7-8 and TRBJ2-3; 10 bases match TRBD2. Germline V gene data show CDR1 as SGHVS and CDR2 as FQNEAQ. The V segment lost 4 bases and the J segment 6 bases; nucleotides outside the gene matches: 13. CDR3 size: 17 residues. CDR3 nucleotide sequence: TGTGCCAGCAGCTCACCCGAAGTGGGACTAGCGTTCGATACGCAGTATTTT. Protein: CASSSPEVGLAFDTQYF.

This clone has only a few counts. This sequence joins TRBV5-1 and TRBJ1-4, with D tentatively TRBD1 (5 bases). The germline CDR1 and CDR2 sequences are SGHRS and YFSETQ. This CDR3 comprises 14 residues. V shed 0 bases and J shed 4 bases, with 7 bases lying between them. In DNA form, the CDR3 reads TGCGCCAGCAGCTTGGGCAGGGTTAATGAAAAACTGTTTTTT. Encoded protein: CASSLGRVNEKLFF.

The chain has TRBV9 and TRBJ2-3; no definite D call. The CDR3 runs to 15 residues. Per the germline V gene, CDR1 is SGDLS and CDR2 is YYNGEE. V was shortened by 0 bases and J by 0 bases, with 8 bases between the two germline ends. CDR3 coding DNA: TGTGCCAGCAGCGTAGCCAGTCCTAGCACAGATACGCAGTATTTT. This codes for CASSVASPSTDTQYF.

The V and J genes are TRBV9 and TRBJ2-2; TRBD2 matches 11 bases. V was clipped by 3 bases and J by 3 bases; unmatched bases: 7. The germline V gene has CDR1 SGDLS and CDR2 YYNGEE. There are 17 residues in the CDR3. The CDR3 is CASSAPIAGGDTGELFF. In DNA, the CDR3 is TGTGCCAGCAGCGCTCCAATAGCGGGAGGGGACACCGGGGAGCTGTTTTTT.

CDR3: CASSLNRDRLTDTQYF. In DNA, the CDR3 is TGTGCCAGCAGCCTTAACCGGGACAGGTTAACAGATACGCAGTATTTT. The J gene is TRBJ2-3, the V gene TRBV11-2; the match to TRBD1 covers 8 bases. V trimming: 5 bases; J trimming: 3 bases; junction bases outside the gene matches: 10. There are 16 residues in the CDR3. Germline V gene data show CDR1 as SGHAT and CDR2 as FQNNGV.

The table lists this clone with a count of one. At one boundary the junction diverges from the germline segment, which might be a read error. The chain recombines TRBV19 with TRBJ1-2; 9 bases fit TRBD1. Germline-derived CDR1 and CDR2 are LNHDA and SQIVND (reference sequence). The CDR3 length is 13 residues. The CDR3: CASSTGQGYDYTF. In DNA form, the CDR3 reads TGTGCCAGTAGTACCGGACAGGGGTATGACTACACCTTC.